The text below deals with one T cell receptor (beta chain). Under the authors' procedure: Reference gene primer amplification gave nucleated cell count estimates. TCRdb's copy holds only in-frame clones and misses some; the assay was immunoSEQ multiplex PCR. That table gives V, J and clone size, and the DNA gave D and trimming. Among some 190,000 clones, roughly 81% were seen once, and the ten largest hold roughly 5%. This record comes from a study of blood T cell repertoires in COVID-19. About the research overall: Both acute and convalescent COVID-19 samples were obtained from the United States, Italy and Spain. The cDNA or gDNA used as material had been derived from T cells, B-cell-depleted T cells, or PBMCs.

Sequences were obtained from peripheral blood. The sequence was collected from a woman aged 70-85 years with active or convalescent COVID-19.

This CDR3 reads CASSDRTGGPNEQFF. In DNA form, the CDR3 reads TGTGCCAGCAGTGATAGGACAGGGGGCCCCAATGAGCAGTTCTTC. The V gene is TRBV2, the J gene TRBJ2-1; the match to TRBD1 covers 11 bases. Germline CDR1 reads SNHLY; CDR2 reads FYNNEI. The CDR3 contains 15 residues. Unmatched junction bases numbered 4, after V lost 3 bases and J lost 6 bases.